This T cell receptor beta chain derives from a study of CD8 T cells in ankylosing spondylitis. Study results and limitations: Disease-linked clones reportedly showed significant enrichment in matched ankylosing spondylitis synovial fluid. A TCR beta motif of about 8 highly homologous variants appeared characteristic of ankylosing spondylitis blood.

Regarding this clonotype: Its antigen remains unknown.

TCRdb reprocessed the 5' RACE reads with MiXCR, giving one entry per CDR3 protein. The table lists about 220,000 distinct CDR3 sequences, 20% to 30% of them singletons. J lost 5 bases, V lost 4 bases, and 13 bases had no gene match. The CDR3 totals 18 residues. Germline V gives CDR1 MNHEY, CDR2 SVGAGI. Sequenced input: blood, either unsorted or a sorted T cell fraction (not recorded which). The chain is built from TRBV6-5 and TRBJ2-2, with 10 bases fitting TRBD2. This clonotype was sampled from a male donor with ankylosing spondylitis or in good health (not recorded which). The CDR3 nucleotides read TGTGCCAGCAGTTCAGGTCTAGCGGGAGAAGTCTCGACCGGGGAGCTGTTTTTT. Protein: CASSSGLAGEVSTGELFF.